These 24 T cell receptor beta chains were sequenced from one sample in a study of CD8 T cells in ankylosing spondylitis. TCRdb independently ran MiXCR on the 5' RACE reads; one entry per CDR3 protein. The table lists about 260,000 distinct CDR3 sequences, around 20% of them singletons, with roughly 8% in the top ten. The specimen was blood, either unsorted or a sorted T cell fraction (not recorded which). These receptor sequences come from a male donor with ankylosing spondylitis or in good health (not recorded which).

The chain has TRBV12-3 or TRBV12-4 and TRBJ2-1; 10 nucleotides align to TRBD2. The CDR3 is 16 residues long. The ends lost 4 bases at V and 2 bases at J; junction bases unmatched: 5. The CDR3 reads CASSSGLAGAYNEQFF. CDR3 in DNA: TGTGCCAGCAGTTCGGGGCTAGCGGGGGCCTACAATGAGCAGTTCTTC.

The V call is TRBV10-3, the J call TRBJ1-1, with 9 bases matching TRBD1. Germline V CDR1 and CDR2: ENHRY, SYGVKD. Trimming removed 10 bases from V and 1 base from J; junction bases left unmatched: 7. The length of the CDR3 is 14 residues. CDR3 in amino acids: CATMTGGENTEAFF. CDR3 coding DNA: TGTGCCACGATGACAGGGGGAGAGAACACTGAAGCTTTCTTT.

This clonotype was seen more than once but under ten times. CDR3 protein: CASSLQTSTDTQYF. DNA of the CDR3: TGTGCCAGCAGTTTACAGACTAGCACAGATACGCAGTATTTT. The V and J genes are TRBV12-3 or TRBV12-4 and TRBJ2-3; D unresolved. The length of the CDR3 is 14 residues. V was clipped by 2 bases and J by 0 bases, with 6 bases between them.

Comments on this clonotype: A much more abundant neighbour one base away suggests this may be a read error. This chain connects TRBV20-1 to TRBJ1-4; D is ambiguous. Germline V gene sequence: CDR1 DFQATT, CDR2 SNEGSKA (reference sequence). This CDR3 spans 17 amino acids. The germline V and J ends were trimmed by 0 bases and 3 bases, with 17 bases remaining between them. CDR3 sequence reads: CSARDYGLGISNEKLFF. The CDR3 DNA reads TGCAGTGCTAGAGATTACGGTCTCGGTATTTCTAATGAAAAACTGTTTTTT.

The sample holds one count of this clonotype. The rearrangement uses TRBV27 and TRBJ2-5; D is possibly TRBD1 (6 bases). The CDR3 totals 13 residues. Germline lookup yields CDR1 MNHEY and CDR2 SMNVEV (reference sequence). V was cut by 6 bases and J by 4 bases, with 12 bases left in between. The CDR3 here is CASRHRVSETQYF. CDR3 sequence (DNA): TGTGCCAGCAGGCACAGGGTATCAGAGACCCAGTACTTC.

This clonotype appeared many times. CDR3 sequence reads: CASSPTGGGNQPQHF. In DNA form, the CDR3 reads TGTGCCAGCAGTCCGACAGGGGGTGGAAATCAGCCCCAGCATTTT. This chain joins TRBV12-3 or TRBV12-4 and TRBJ1-5, with 9 positions matching TRBD1. The CDR3 runs to 15 residues. With 5 bases clipped from V and 4 bases from J, the junction kept 6 bases outside the gene matches.

This clonotype was seen at least ten times. The V gene is TRBV6-5, the J gene TRBJ2-7, with unresolved D. The germline V gene encodes CDR1 MNHEY and CDR2 SVGAGI. With 5 bases removed from V and 2 bases from J, the gap between germline ends came to 10 bases. This CDR3 comprises 13 residues. CDR3 nucleotides: TGTGCCAGCAGTCACGTTCTGGCCTACGAGCAGTACGTC. This sequence encodes CASSHVLAYEQYV.

This rearrangement joins TRBV6-5 to TRBJ2-1; 8 bases are shared with TRBD1. J was trimmed by 12 bases and V by 4 bases; bases with no gene match: 5. CDR1 MNHEY and CDR2 SVGAGI come from the germline V gene. CDR3 length equals 12 residues. As DNA, the CDR3 is TGTGCCAGCAGTTCGGACAGGGTAGGGCAGTTCTTC. Encoded protein: CASSSDRVGQFF.

The V gene is TRBV18, the J gene TRBJ2-3, with 9 bases that match TRBD1. The V segment lost 2 bases and the J segment 0 bases; nucleotides outside the gene matches: 3. Germline V gives CDR1 KGHSH, CDR2 LQKENI. This CDR3 is 16 amino acids long. CDR3 residues: CASSPLGTGSTDTQYF. Written as DNA, the CDR3 is TGTGCCAGCTCACCATTGGGGACAGGGAGCACAGATACGCAGTATTTT.

J is TRBJ2-5 and V is TRBV28; 10 bases agree with TRBD1. CDR3 length: 16 residues. The junction had 11 bases not matched to a gene; V was cut back by 5 bases and J by 5 bases. In germline, CDR1 is MDHEN, CDR2 SYDVKM. The CDR3: CASSVPGQGVEETQYF. The CDR3 DNA follows: TGTGCCAGCAGTGTACCCGGACAGGGGGTTGAGGAGACCCAGTACTTC. The entire variable domain, with the rest obtained from reference TRBV28 and TRBJ2-5, is as follows: DVKVTQSSRYLVKRTGEKVFLECVQDMDHENMFWYRQDPGLGLRLIYFSYDVKMKEKGDIPEGYSVSREKKERFSLILESASTNQTSMYLCASSVPGQGVEETQYFGPGTRLLVL.

This chain joins TRBV13 and TRBJ1-1; no clear D gene. This CDR3 has 14 amino acids. Trimming shortened V by 2 bases and J by 4 bases, and 11 bases separated the two germline ends. From germline, CDR1 is PRHDT and CDR2 FYEKMQ (reference sequence). CDR3 in DNA: TGTGCCAGCAGCTTACCGACTATCTCCACTGAAGCTTTCTTT. Translating gives CASSLPTISTEAFF.

The rearrangement joins TRBV9 to TRBJ2-2, with no clear D. The CDR3 spans 14 residues. Trimming left V 0 bases short and J 8 bases short, with 11 bases between. Per the germline V gene, CDR1 is SGDLS and CDR2 is YYNGEE. CDR3: CASSVEVGAGELFF. CDR3 nucleotide sequence: TGTGCCAGCAGCGTAGAAGTAGGTGCTGGGGAGCTGTTTTTT.

This clonotype was seen a few times. This chain uses TRBV5-5 with TRBJ2-5; the D gene could be TRBD1 or TRBD2 (6 bases each). Germline assignment: CDR1 SGHKS and CDR2 YYEKEE (reference sequence). Trimming pared 4 bases from V and 13 bases from J, leaving 17 bases between. The CDR3 has 12 amino acids. The CDR3 here is CASSLPGAPGYF. CDR3 coding DNA: TGTGCCAGCAGCCTACCGGGGGCCCCGGGGTACTTC.

In nucleotides, the CDR3 is TGTGCCAGCAGTATGACAGGGGGCCATGAGCAGTTCTTC. Its translation is CASSMTGGHEQFF. The chain employs TRBV12-3 or TRBV12-4 and TRBJ2-1, with 10 bases identical to TRBD1. The CDR3 has 13 amino acids. V gave up 5 bases and J gave up 8 bases; unmatched junction bases: 3.

The rearrangement links TRBV5-1 to TRBJ1-4; TRBD1 might be the D (5 bases). Germline CDR1 SGHRS, CDR2 YFSETQ. The CDR3 runs to 15 residues. Trimming stripped 4 bases from V and 2 bases from J, with 12 bases between. The CDR3 region has the DNA TGCGCCAGCAGCCCCACGCGACAGACTAATGAAAAACTGTTTTTT. It translates to CASSPTRQTNEKLFF.

This clonotype has at least ten counts. CDR3 DNA sequence: TGTGCCAGCAACCCCCTGGGATCCTACAATGAGCAGTTCTTC. It codes for CASNPLGSYNEQFF. The chain uses TRBV6-1 and TRBJ2-1; D remains ambiguous. The germline V gene has CDR1 MNHNS and CDR2 SASEGT. The CDR3 has 14 amino acids. V lost 7 bases and J 1 base, leaving 11 bases between the germline ends.

This clonotype was seen a handful of times. The CDR3 is CASSLGQIYGYTF. CDR3 sequence (DNA): TGTGCCAGCAGTTTGGGGCAGATCTATGGCTACACCTTC. This chain uses TRBV12-3 or TRBV12-4 with TRBJ1-2, with TRBD1 as a possible D gene (5 bases). This CDR3 spans 13 amino acids. V gave up 3 bases and J gave up 4 bases, with 9 bases separating them.

There are a few counts of this clonotype. The rearrangement joins TRBV7-3 to TRBJ2-5; D is unresolved. Trimming shortened V by 5 bases and J by 3 bases, and 25 bases separated the two germline ends. Germline V gene sequence: CDR1 SGHTA, CDR2 FQGTGA. The CDR3 is 18 amino acids. CDR3 amino acids: CASSPRGSINDKKETQYF. The DNA of the CDR3 is TGTGCCAGCAGCCCCCGCGGTTCCATCAACGATAAAAAAGAGACCCAGTACTTC.

This clonotype was counted between two and nine times. The chain joins TRBV12-3 or TRBV12-4 to TRBJ2-7; 10 bases are a match to TRBD1. This CDR3 has 13 residues. V was pared by 7 bases and J by 5 bases, with 5 bases of the junction left unmatched. The CDR3 DNA reads TGTGCCAGCACTGGGACAGGGGAGGACGAGCAGTACGTC. Its translation: CASTGTGEDEQYV.

This clonotype has at least ten counts. CDR3 region: CASSLDGTSNYNEQFF. CDR3 DNA: TGCGCCAGCAGCTTGGATGGGACTAGCAACTACAATGAGCAGTTCTTC. The chain employs TRBV5-1 and TRBJ2-1, with TRBD2 matching 9 bases. Germline-derived CDR1 and CDR2 are SGHRS and YFSETQ. Trimming at V came to 0 bases and at J to 3 bases, leaving 4 bases not matched to a gene. CDR3 size: 16 residues. The full variable domain, rest sourced from reference TRBV5-1 and TRBJ2-1, is KAGVTQTPRYLIKTRGQQVTLSCSPISGHRSVSWYQQTPGQGLQFLFEYFSETQRNKGNFPGRFSGRQFSNSRSEMNVSTLELGDSALYLCASSLDGTSNYNEQFFGPGTRLTVL.

This chain connects TRBV20-1 to TRBJ2-6; no firm D call. Germline assignment: CDR1 DFQATT and CDR2 SNEGSKA (reference sequence). CDR3 length equals 14 residues. The V end was cut by 5 bases, the J end by 0 bases, with 8 bases between. The CDR3 sequence is CSAETGSGANVLTF. The CDR3 DNA is TGCAGTGCTGAAACGGGCTCTGGGGCCAACGTCCTGACTTTC.

Only a few counts were recorded for this clonotype. This chain joins TRBV18 and TRBJ1-6, with 9 positions matching TRBD1. The germline gives CDR1 KGHSH, CDR2 LQKENI. V dropped 3 bases and J dropped 9; count of bases not matched to a gene: 6. The CDR3 length is 15 residues. As DNA, the CDR3 is TGTGCCAGCTCACCCACAGGGGGCGTCGGTTCACCCCTCCACTTT. Translation: CASSPTGGVGSPLHF.

This clonotype appeared a few times. The V and J genes are TRBV10-3 and TRBJ2-1; the D is unclear. This CDR3 contains 16 residues. Trimming removed 0 bases at V and 4 bases at J, with 13 bases between. Germline assignment: CDR1 ENHRY and CDR2 SYGVKD. The CDR3 protein is CAISESGPGSYNEQFF. As DNA, the CDR3 is TGTGCCATCAGTGAGTCAGGACCGGGCAGTTACAATGAGCAGTTCTTC.

This clonotype was counted between two and nine times. The chain uses TRBV12-3 or TRBV12-4 and TRBJ2-3; D is unresolved. V was cut by 6 bases and J by 5 bases, with 12 bases left in between. The CDR3 totals 13 residues. CDR3: CASRLPLEDTQYF. In DNA, the CDR3 is TGTGCCAGCAGGCTACCCCTCGAAGATACGCAGTATTTT.